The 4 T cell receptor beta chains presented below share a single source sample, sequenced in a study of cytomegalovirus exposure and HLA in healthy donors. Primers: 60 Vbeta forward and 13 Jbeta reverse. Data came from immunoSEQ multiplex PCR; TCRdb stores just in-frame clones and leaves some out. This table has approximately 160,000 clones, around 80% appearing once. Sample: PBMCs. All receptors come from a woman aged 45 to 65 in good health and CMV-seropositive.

As DNA, the CDR3 is TGTGCCAGCAGCTTAGAGGGCGCGGGAGGCGCAGATACGCAGTATTTT. It encodes CASSLEGAGGADTQYF. J is TRBJ2-3 and V is TRBV11-1; 8 bases map to TRBD2. V lost 1 base and J lost 4; bases outside the gene matches: 7. This CDR3 contains 16 residues. Looked up from germline, CDR1 is SGHAT and CDR2 is FQDESV (reference sequence).

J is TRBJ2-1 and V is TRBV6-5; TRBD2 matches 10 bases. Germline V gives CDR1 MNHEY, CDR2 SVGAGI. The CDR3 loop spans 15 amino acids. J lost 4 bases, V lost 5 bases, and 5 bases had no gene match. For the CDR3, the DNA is TGTGCCAGCAGTCAGACTAGCGGGTCATACAATGAGCAGTTCTTC. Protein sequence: CASSQTSGSYNEQFF.

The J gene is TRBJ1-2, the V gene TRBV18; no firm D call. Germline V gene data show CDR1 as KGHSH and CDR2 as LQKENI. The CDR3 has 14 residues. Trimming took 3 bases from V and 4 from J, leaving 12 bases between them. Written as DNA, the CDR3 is TGTGCCAGCTCACCCTCAGGACTGGCCTATGGCTACACCTTC. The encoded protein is CASSPSGLAYGYTF.

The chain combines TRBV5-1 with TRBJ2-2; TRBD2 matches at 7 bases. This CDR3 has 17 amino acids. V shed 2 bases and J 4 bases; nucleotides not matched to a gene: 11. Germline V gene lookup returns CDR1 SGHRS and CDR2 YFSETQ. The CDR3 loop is CASSFRLAVVGTGELFF. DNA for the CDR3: TGCGCCAGCAGCTTCAGGCTAGCGGTCGTGGGCACCGGGGAGCTGTTTTTT.